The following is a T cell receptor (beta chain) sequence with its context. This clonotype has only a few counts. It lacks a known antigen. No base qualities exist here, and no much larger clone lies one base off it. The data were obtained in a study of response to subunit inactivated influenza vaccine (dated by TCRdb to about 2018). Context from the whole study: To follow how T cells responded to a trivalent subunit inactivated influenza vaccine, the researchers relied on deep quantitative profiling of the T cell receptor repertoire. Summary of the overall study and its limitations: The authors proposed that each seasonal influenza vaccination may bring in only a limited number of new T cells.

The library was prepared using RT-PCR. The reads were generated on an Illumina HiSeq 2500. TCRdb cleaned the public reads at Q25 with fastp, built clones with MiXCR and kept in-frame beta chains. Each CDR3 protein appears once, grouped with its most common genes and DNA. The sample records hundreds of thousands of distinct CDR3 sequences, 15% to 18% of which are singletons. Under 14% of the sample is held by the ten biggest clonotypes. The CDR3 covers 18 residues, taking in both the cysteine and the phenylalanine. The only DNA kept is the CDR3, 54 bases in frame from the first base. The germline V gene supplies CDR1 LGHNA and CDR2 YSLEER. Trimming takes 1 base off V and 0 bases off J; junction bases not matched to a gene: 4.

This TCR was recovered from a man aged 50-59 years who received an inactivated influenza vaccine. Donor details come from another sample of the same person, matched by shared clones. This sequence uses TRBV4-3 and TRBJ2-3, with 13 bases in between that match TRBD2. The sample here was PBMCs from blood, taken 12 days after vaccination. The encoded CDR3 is CASSQAGTSGKSTDTQYF. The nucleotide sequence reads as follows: TGCGCCAGCAGCCAAGCCGGGACTAGCGGGAAAAGCACAGATACGCAGTATTTT.